The clone carrying this T cell receptor beta chain appeared a few times. The sample comes from a study of beta chain features in type 1 diabetes. There are 13 residues in the CDR3. The germline V gene has CDR1 KGHSY and CDR2 FQNENV. V was shortened by 4 bases and J by 5 bases, with 9 bases between the two germline ends. Reverse transcription of all isolated RNA meant that expressed TCRB transcripts were sequenced. Here immunoSEQ multiplex PCR was the method, and the copy in TCRdb shows in-frame clones only, minus some. In the table there are hundreds of thousands of clones, 13% to 15% of which are singletons.

Sequencing was performed on naive CD4+ T cells from blood. The chain combines TRBV16 with TRBJ1-5; a possible D gene is TRBD1 (5 bases). This receptor was identified in a woman aged 35 to 49 in good health. CDR3 sequence (DNA): TGTGCCAGCAGCCCCGGGGGGGATCAGCCCCAGCATTTT. This translates into CASSPGGDQPQHF.